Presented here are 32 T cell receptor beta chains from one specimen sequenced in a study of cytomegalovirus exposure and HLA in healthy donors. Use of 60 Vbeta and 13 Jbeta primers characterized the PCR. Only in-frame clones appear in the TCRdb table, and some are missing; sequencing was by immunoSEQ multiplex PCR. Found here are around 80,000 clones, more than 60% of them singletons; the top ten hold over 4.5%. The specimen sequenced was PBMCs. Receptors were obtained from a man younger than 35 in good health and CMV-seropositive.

The CDR3 DNA reads as TGCAGCGTTGAGGTCGCCAAACCCGAGACTGAAGCTTTCTTT. Translating gives CSVEVAKPETEAFF. The V call is TRBV29-1, the J call TRBJ1-1; D gene uncertain. With 3 bases removed from V and 5 bases from J, the gap between germline ends came to 16 bases. Per the germline V gene, CDR1 is SQVTM and CDR2 is ANQGSEA. This CDR3 is 14 amino acids long.

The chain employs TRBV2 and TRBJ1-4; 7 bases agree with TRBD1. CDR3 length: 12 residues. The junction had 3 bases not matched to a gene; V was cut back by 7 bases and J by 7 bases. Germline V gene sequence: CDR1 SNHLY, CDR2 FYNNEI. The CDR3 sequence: CASKTGSEKLFF. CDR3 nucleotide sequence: TGTGCCAGCAAGACAGGGTCTGAAAAACTGTTTTTT.

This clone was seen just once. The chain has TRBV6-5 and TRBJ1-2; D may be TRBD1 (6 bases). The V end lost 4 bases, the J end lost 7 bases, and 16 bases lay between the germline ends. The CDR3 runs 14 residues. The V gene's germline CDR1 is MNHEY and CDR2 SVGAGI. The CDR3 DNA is TGTGCCAGCAGTTTTACGAGCAGGGGTACTGGCTACACCTTC. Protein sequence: CASSFTSRGTGYTF.

This chain's CDR3 is CASSQEGARPNTEAFF. CDR3 nucleotide sequence: TGTGCCAGCTCCCAGGAGGGGGCCCGGCCGAACACTGAAGCTTTCTTT. The J gene is TRBJ1-1, the V gene TRBV2; 7 bases align to TRBD1. The CDR3 consists of 16 residues. With V trimmed by 8 bases and J by 1 base, 13 bases remained unmatched. Germline assignment: CDR1 SNHLY and CDR2 FYNNEI.

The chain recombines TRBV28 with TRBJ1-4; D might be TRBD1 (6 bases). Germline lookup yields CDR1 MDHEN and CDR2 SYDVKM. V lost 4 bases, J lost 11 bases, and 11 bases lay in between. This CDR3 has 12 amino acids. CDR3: CASSSRDNKLFF. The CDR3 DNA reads TGTGCCAGCAGTTCCCGGGACAACAAACTGTTTTTT.

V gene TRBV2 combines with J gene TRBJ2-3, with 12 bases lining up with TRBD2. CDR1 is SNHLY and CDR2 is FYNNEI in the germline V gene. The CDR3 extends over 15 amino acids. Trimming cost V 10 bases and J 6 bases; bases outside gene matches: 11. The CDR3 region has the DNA TGTGCCACTTCCGCACTAGCGGGAGGTCGCGATACGCAGTATTTT. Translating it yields CATSALAGGRDTQYF.

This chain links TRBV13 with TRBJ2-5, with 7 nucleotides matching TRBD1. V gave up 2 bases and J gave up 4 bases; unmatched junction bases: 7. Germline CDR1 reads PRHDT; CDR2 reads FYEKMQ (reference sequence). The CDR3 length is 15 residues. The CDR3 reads CASSLKRTGVETQYF. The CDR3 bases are TGTGCCAGCAGCTTAAAAAGAACAGGGGTAGAGACCCAGTACTTC.

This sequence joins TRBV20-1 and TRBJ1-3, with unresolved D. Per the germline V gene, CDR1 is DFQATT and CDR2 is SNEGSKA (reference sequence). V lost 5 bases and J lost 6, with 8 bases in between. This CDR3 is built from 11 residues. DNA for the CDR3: TGCAGTGCTGCGTTGTTAAACACCATATATTTT. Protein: CSAALLNTIYF.

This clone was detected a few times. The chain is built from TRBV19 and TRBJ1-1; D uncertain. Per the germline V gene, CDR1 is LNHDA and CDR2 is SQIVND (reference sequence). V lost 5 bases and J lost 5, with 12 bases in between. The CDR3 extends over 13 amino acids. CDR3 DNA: TGTGCCAGTAGTCAGTTAGGGAGGACTGAAGCTTTCTTT. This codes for CASSQLGRTEAFF.

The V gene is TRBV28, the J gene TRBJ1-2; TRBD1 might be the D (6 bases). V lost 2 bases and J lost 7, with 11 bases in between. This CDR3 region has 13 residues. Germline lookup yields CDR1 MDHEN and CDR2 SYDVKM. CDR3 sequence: CASSLQGNLGYTF. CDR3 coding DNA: TGTGCCAGCAGTTTACAGGGGAATCTTGGCTACACCTTC.

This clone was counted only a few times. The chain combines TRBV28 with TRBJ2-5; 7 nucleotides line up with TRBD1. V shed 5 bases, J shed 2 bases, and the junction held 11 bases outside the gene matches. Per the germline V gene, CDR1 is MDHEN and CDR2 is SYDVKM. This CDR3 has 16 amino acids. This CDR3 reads CASSGTPGQIQETQYF. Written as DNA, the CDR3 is TGTGCCAGCAGTGGTACTCCGGGACAGATTCAAGAGACCCAGTACTTC.

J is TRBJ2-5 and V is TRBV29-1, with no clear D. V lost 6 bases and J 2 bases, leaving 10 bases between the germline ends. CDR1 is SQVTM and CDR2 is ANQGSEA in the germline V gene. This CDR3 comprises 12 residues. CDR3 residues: CSVRSTQETQYF. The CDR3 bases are TGCAGCGTGCGGAGCACGCAAGAGACCCAGTACTTC.

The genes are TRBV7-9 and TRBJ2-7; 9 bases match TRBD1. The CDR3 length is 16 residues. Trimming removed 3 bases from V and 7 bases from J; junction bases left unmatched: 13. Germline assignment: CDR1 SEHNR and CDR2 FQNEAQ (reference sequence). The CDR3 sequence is CASSLLSGGQGEEQYF. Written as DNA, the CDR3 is TGTGCCAGCAGCTTGTTATCCGGGGGACAGGGCGAGGAGCAGTACTTC. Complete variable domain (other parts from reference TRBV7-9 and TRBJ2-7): DTGVSQNPRHKITKRGQNVTFRCDPISEHNRLYWYRQTLGQGPEFLTYFQNEAQLEKSRLLSDRFSAERPKGSFSTLEIQRTEQGDSAMYLCASSLLSGGQGEEQYFGPGTRLTVT.

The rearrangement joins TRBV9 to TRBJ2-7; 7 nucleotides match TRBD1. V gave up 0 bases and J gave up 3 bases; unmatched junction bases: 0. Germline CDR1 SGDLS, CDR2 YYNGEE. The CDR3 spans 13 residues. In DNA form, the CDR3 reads TGTGCCAGCAGCGTAGACAGGGGCTACGAGCAGTACTTC. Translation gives CASSVDRGYEQYF.

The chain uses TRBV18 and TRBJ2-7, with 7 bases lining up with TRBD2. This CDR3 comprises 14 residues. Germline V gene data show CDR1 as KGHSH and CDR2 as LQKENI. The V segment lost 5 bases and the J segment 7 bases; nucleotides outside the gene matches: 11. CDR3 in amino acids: CASSFGLEGTEQYF. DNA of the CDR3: TGTGCCAGCTCATTCGGACTAGAGGGTACGGAGCAGTACTTC.

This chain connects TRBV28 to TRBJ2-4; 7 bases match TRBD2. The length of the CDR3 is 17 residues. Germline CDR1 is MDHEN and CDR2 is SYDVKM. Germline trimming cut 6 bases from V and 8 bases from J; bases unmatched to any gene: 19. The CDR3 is CASSMMGGGIGVDIQYF. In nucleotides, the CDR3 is TGTGCCAGCAGCATGATGGGGGGGGGTATTGGTGTGGACATTCAGTACTTC.

DNA for the CDR3: TGTGCCACCAGCAGAGCCAGTCATTCCTACGAGCAGTACTTC. Amino acids: CATSRASHSYEQYF. The rearrangement links TRBV15 to TRBJ2-7; D gene unclear. Trimming took 1 base from V and 1 from J, leaving 8 bases between them. The CDR3 sequence is 14 residues long. CDR1 and CDR2 (germline): LNHNV, YYDKDF (reference sequence).

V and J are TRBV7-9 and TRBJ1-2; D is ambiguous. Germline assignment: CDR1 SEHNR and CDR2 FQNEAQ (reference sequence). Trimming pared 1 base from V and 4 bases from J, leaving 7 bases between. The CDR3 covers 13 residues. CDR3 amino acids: CASSLGRIYGYTF. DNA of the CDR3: TGTGCCAGCAGCTTAGGCAGAATCTATGGCTACACCTTC.

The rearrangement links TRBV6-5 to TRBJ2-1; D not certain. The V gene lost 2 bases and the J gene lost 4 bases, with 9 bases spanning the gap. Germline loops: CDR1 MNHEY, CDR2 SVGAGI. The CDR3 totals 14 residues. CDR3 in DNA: TGTGCCAGCAGTTACGCACAGAAATACAATGAGCAGTTCTTC. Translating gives CASSYAQKYNEQFF.

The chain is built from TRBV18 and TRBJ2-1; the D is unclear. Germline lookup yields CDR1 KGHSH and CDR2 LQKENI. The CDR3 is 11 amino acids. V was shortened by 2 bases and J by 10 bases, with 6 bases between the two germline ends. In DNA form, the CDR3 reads TGTGCCAGCTCACCAGCGGCCGAGCAGTTCTTC. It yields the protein CASSPAAEQFF.

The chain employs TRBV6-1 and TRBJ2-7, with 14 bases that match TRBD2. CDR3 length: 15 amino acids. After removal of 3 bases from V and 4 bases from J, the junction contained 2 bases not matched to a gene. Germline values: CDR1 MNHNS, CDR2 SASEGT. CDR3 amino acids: CASSEGLAGVYEQYF. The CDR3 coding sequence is TGTGCCAGCAGTGAGGGACTAGCGGGAGTATACGAGCAGTACTTC.

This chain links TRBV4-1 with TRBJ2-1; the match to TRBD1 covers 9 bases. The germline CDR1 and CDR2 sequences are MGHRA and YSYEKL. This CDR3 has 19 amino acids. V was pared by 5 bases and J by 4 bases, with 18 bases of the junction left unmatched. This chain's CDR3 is CASSRTGELAATGYNEQFF. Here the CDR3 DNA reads TGCGCCAGCAGCAGGACAGGGGAGCTAGCGGCGACGGGGTACAATGAGCAGTTCTTC.

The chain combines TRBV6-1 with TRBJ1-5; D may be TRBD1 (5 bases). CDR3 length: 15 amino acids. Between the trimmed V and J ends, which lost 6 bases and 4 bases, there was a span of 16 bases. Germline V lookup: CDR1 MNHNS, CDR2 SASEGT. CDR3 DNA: TGTGCCAGCAGGGGGGACGGGGGGGTTAATCAGCCCCAGCATTTT. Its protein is CASRGDGGVNQPQHF.

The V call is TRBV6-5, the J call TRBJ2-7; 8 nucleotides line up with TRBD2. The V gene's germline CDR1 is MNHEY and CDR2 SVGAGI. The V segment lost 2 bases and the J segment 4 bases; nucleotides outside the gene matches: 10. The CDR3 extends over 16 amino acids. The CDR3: CASSYTSGTVGYEQYF. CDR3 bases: TGTGCCAGCAGTTACACTAGCGGTACCGTCGGGTACGAGCAGTACTTC.

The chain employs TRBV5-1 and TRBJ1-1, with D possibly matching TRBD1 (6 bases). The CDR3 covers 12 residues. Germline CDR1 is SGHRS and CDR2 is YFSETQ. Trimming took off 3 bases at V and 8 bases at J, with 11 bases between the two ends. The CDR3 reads CASSSQGSEAFF. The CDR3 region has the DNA TGCGCCAGCAGCTCACAGGGATCGGAAGCTTTCTTT. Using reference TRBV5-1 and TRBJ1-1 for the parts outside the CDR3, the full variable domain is KAGVTQTPRYLIKTRGQQVTLSCSPISGHRSVSWYQQTPGQGLQFLFEYFSETQRNKGNFPGRFSGRQFSNSRSEMNVSTLELGDSALYLCASSSQGSEAFFGQGTRLTVV.

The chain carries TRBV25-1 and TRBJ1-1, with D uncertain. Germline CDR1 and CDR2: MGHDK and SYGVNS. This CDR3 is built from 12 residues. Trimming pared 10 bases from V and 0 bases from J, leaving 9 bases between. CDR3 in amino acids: CATISVNTEAFF. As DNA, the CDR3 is TGTGCCACAATTAGCGTGAACACTGAAGCTTTCTTT.

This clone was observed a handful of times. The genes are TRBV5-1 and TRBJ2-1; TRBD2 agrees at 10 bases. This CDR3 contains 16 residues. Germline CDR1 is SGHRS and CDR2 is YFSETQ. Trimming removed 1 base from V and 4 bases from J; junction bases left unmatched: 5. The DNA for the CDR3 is TGCGCCAGCAGCTTGAGTAAGGGACTAGCGTACAATGAGCAGTTCTTC. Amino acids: CASSLSKGLAYNEQFF.

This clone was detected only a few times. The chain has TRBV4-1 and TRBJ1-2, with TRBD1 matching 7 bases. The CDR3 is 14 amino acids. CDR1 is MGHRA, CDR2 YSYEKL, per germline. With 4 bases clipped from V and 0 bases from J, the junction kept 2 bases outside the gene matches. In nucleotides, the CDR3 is TGCGCCAGCAGCCGAGGGACAGCTAACTATGGCTACACCTTC. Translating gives CASSRGTANYGYTF.

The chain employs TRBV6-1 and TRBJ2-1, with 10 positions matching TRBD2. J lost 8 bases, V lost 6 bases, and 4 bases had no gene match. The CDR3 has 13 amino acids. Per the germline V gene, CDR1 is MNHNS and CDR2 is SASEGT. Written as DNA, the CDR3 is TGTGCCAGCAGAGCGGGAGGGCCCCATGAGCAGTTCTTC. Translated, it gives CASRAGGPHEQFF.

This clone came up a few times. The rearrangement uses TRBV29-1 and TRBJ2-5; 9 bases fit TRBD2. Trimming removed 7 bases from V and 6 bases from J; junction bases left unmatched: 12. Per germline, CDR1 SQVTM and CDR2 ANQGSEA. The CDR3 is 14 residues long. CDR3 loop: CSGTSDGLSQTQYF. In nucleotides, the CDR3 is TGCAGCGGGACTAGCGATGGGCTGTCCCAGACCCAGTACTTC.

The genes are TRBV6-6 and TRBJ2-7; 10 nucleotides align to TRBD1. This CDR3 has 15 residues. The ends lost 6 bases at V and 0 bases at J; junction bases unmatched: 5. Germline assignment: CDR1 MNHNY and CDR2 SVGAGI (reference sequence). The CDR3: CASRQDRGRSYEQYF. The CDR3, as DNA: TGTGCCAGCAGGCAAGACAGGGGGCGCTCCTACGAGCAGTACTTC.

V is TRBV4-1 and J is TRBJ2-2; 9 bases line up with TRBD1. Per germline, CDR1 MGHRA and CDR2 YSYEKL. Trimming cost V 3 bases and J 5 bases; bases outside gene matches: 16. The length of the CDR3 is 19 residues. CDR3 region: CASSHPGQGVRLGTGELFF. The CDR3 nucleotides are TGCGCCAGCAGCCACCCGGGACAGGGCGTTAGGCTAGGTACCGGGGAGCTGTTTTTT.